The 29 T cell receptor beta chains presented below share a single source sample, sequenced in a study of T-cell reconstitution after alpha-beta-depleted transplantation in children. Unique molecular identifiers were used in preparing the TCRbeta library. TCRdb ran MiXCR on the PCR reads and lists one entry per CDR3 protein. Found here are approximately 520,000 distinct CDR3 sequences, more than 9.5% of them singletons; the top ten hold 12% to 15%. The sample in question was PBMCs, mostly from graft donor cells, obtained 180 days after TCRalphabeta/CD19-depleted stem cell transplant. These receptors originate from a female patient aged 2-9 years who had a stem cell transplant for aplastic anemia, so the T cells may come from the graft donor.

This clonotype was picked up a small number of times. V usage is TRBV29-1 and J usage is TRBJ2-7; either TRBD1 or TRBD2 may supply D (5 bases each). Germline V gene sequence: CDR1 SQVTM, CDR2 ANQGSEA. The CDR3 runs to 11 residues. V was clipped by 0 bases and J by 5 bases, with 5 bases between them. This CDR3 reads CSVEEGDEQYV. As DNA, the CDR3 is TGCAGCGTTGAAGAGGGGGACGAGCAGTACGTC.

The J gene is TRBJ2-3, the V gene TRBV12-3 or TRBV12-4; the D gene could be TRBD1 or TRBD2 (5 bases each). V was cut by 3 bases and J by 6 bases, with 10 bases left in between. There are 13 residues in the CDR3. The CDR3 nucleotides read TGTGCCAGCAGTTTCCGCAGGGAGGATACGCAGTATTTT. This sequence encodes CASSFRREDTQYF.

The sample holds a few counts of this clonotype. The chain employs TRBV5-1 and TRBJ2-7, with D tentatively TRBD1 (5 bases). V shed 0 bases and J shed 6 bases, with 10 bases lying between them. This CDR3 is 13 amino acids long. Germline V gene sequence: CDR1 SGHRS, CDR2 YFSETQ. CDR3 nucleotide sequence: TGCGCCAGCAGCTTGGAAAGGGGTACCGAGCAGTACTTC. It translates to CASSLERGTEQYF.

This clonotype was detected a few times. CDR3 bases: TGTGCCAGCAGTTACGAGGGGGTCACTGGCTACACCTTC. Translation: CASSYEGVTGYTF. V is TRBV6-2 or TRBV6-3 and J is TRBJ1-2; maybe TRBD1 (6 bases). The CDR3 is made up of 13 amino acids. V was clipped by 2 bases and J by 7 bases, with 11 bases between them. CDR1 is MNHEY, CDR2 SVGEGT, per germline.

This clonotype was counted many times. The chain links TRBV29-1 to TRBJ2-5; D may correspond to TRBD1 or TRBD2 (5 bases each). Germline assignment: CDR1 SQVTM and CDR2 ANQGSEA. The germline V and J ends were trimmed by 4 bases and 2 bases, with 23 bases remaining between them. The CDR3 loop spans 17 amino acids. CDR3 bases: TGCAGCGTTGGAGAGGTGTCATCGGGGCGAATACAAGAGACCCAGTACTTC. Translated, it gives CSVGEVSSGRIQETQYF.

CDR3 loop: CAISGLRQAKEQYV. CDR3 nucleotides: TGTGCCATCAGTGGCCTGCGCCAGGCTAAGGAGCAGTACGTC. This sequence joins TRBV10-3 and TRBJ2-7; the D is unclear. CDR1 ENHRY and CDR2 SYGVKD come from the germline V gene. V shed 4 bases and J shed 7 bases, with 17 bases lying between them. The CDR3 runs 14 residues.

The genes are TRBV18 and TRBJ1-3, with TRBD1 matching 9 bases. The germline CDR1 and CDR2 sequences are KGHSH and LQKENI. This CDR3 is built from 16 residues. J lost 3 bases, V lost 0 bases, and 3 bases had no gene match. CDR3 residues: CASSPPAGQGGNTIYF. Written as DNA, the CDR3 is TGTGCCAGCTCACCACCAGCGGGACAGGGTGGAAACACCATATATTTT.

At least ten counts were recorded for this clonotype. The CDR3 region is CASTWRFGSNEQFF. CDR3 sequence (DNA): TGTGCCAGCACCTGGCGTTTCGGGAGCAATGAGCAGTTCTTC. The gene calls are TRBV7-2 and TRBJ2-1; maybe TRBD2 (6 bases). CDR1 and CDR2 (germline): SGHTA, FQGNSA. V shed 7 bases and J shed 6 bases, with 16 bases lying between them. This CDR3 has 14 amino acids.

This clonotype was observed a handful of times. The V gene is TRBV27, the J gene TRBJ1-6; D possibly corresponds to TRBD1 (6 bases). Germline V gives CDR1 MNHEY, CDR2 SMNVEV (reference sequence). V was clipped by 3 bases and J by 6 bases, with 12 bases between them. This CDR3 contains 15 residues. The CDR3 region has the DNA TGTGCCAGCAGTTTGGACAGACCTAGTAATTCACCCCTCCACTTT. Protein: CASSLDRPSNSPLHF.

The chain has TRBV18 and TRBJ2-7; weak D call: TRBD1 (6 bases). V was trimmed by 8 bases and J by 0 bases, leaving 14 bases between them. The CDR3 has 14 amino acids. From germline, CDR1 is KGHSH and CDR2 LQKENI. CDR3 sequence: CASTPRQDSYEQYF. The CDR3, as DNA: TGTGCCAGCACTCCCCGACAGGACTCCTACGAGCAGTACTTC.

This clonotype was observed once. The J gene is TRBJ2-3, the V gene TRBV18; either TRBD1 or TRBD2 may fit D (5 bases each). Germline V gene data show CDR1 as KGHSH and CDR2 as LQKENI. Deletions cut 4 bases from V and 3 bases from J, with 11 bases between. This CDR3 contains 14 residues. Here the CDR3 DNA reads TGTGCCAGCTCACGGGACCCGGGGACAGATACGCAGTATTTT. It codes for CASSRDPGTDTQYF.

This clonotype was picked up a small number of times. The rearrangement joins TRBV24-1 to TRBJ2-2, with 9 bases identical to TRBD1. Trimming removed 1 base from V and 3 bases from J; junction bases left unmatched: 5. This CDR3 contains 17 residues. The germline V gene encodes CDR1 KGHDR and CDR2 SFDVKD. The CDR3 reads CATSDFSGQGYTGELFF. Here the CDR3 DNA reads TGTGCCACCAGTGATTTCTCCGGACAGGGGTACACCGGGGAGCTGTTTTTT.

The chain is built from TRBV19 and TRBJ2-5; D unresolved. V dropped 3 bases and J dropped 1 base, with 9 bases sitting between them. Germline V gene data show CDR1 as LNHDA and CDR2 as SQIVND (reference sequence). The CDR3 spans 14 residues. The CDR3 reads CASSIYGIQETQYF. As DNA, the CDR3 is TGTGCCAGTAGTATCTACGGAATCCAAGAGACCCAGTACTTC.

The V gene is TRBV19, the J gene TRBJ2-2; 10 nucleotides line up with TRBD1. The V gene's germline CDR1 is LNHDA and CDR2 SQIVND (reference sequence). V was clipped by 6 bases and J by 3 bases; unmatched bases: 4. This CDR3 is 15 amino acids long. The CDR3 here is CASRGGTGDTGELFF. The CDR3, as DNA: TGTGCCAGTAGGGGCGGGACAGGGGACACCGGGGAGCTGTTTTTT. The complete variable domain, with remaining parts taken from reference TRBV19 and TRBJ2-2, reads DGGITQSPKYLFRKEGQNVTLSCEQNLNHDAMYWYRQDPGQGLRLIYYSQIVNDFQKGDIAEGYSVSREKKESFPLTVTSAQKNPTAFYLCASRGGTGDTGELFFGEGSRLTVL.

This chain uses TRBV4-3 with TRBJ2-3; 10 bases map to TRBD2. J gave up 3 bases and V 1 base, and 7 bases lay outside the gene matches. This CDR3 comprises 17 residues. From germline, CDR1 is LGHNA and CDR2 YSLEER. CDR3 sequence reads: CASSQGRASGSTDTQYF. The CDR3 bases are TGCGCCAGCAGCCAAGGAAGAGCTAGCGGGAGTACAGATACGCAGTATTTT.

This chain joins TRBV7-9 and TRBJ2-7; D call uncertain. Germline-derived CDR1 and CDR2 are SEHNR and FQNEAQ (reference sequence). The V and J ends lost 3 bases and 6 bases respectively, with 12 bases between them. This CDR3 has 13 residues. CDR3 residues: CASSFAVRGEQYF. As DNA, the CDR3 is TGTGCCAGCAGCTTTGCCGTCAGAGGCGAGCAGTACTTC.

This clonotype has just a few counts. The gene calls are TRBV18 and TRBJ1-1; D not resolved. V was clipped by 4 bases and J by 3 bases, with 9 bases between them. CDR3 length equals 13 residues. CDR1 and CDR2 (germline): KGHSH, LQKENI. The CDR3 DNA reads TGTGCCAGCTCACGAGCGTCTCACACTGAAGCTTTCTTT. Translated, it gives CASSRASHTEAFF. The whole variable domain, remainder taken from reference TRBV18 and TRBJ1-1, is NAGVMQNPRHLVRRRGQEARLRCSPMKGHSHVYWYRQLPEEGLKFMVYLQKENIIDESGMPKERFSAEFPKEGPSILRIQQVVRGDSAAYFCASSRASHTEAFFGQGTRLTVV.

The V and J genes are TRBV28 and TRBJ2-7, with 8 nucleotides matching TRBD2. CDR1 MDHEN and CDR2 SYDVKM come from the germline V gene. After removal of 1 base from V and 1 base from J, the junction contained 3 bases not matched to a gene. The CDR3 covers 15 residues. CDR3: CASSLLASGSYEQYF. In DNA, the CDR3 is TGTGCCAGCAGTTTATTGGCTAGCGGGTCCTACGAGCAGTACTTC.

The chain is built from TRBV25-1 and TRBJ2-7, with D perhaps matching TRBD1 (5 bases). The germline V gene encodes CDR1 MGHDK and CDR2 SYGVNS. The CDR3 totals 13 residues. The V and J ends lost 5 bases and 5 bases respectively, with 13 bases between them. CDR3 sequence reads: CASSRQMKNEQYV. In DNA form, the CDR3 reads TGTGCCAGCAGTAGACAGATGAAAAACGAGCAGTACGTC.

The chain combines TRBV5-4 with TRBJ2-7; 8 bases are a match to TRBD2. The V gene end was trimmed by 1 base and the J gene end by 3 bases; junction bases not matched to a gene: 3. From germline, CDR1 is SGHNT and CDR2 YYREEE (reference sequence). There are 14 residues in the CDR3. CDR3 nucleotides: TGTGCCAGCAGCTTGACTAGCGGCCTCTACGAGCAGTACTTC. Translation gives CASSLTSGLYEQYF.

At least ten counts were recorded for this clonotype. CDR3 DNA: TGTGCCAGCAGTTCGCGAGACACCGGGGAGCTGTTTTTT. Protein product: CASSSRDTGELFF. The chain recombines TRBV12-3 or TRBV12-4 with TRBJ2-2; D gene uncertain. This CDR3 has 13 residues. Trimming removed 4 bases at V and 3 bases at J, with 6 bases between.

The chain combines TRBV19 with TRBJ2-1; D remains ambiguous. This CDR3 is 10 amino acids long. Trimming cost V 7 bases and J 5 bases, with 3 bases left between them. Germline V lookup: CDR1 LNHDA, CDR2 SQIVND (reference sequence). The CDR3 sequence: CASKDNEQFF. CDR3 DNA sequence: TGTGCCAGTAAGGACAATGAGCAGTTCTTC.

J is TRBJ2-1 and V is TRBV5-1, with TRBD1 matching 7 bases. Per the germline V gene, CDR1 is SGHRS and CDR2 is YFSETQ. The CDR3 is 15 residues long. Trimming at V came to 7 bases and at J to 2 bases, leaving 9 bases not matched to a gene. The CDR3 DNA follows: TGCGCCAGCCTAGAGGAAGGGGGCCCCTACAATGAGCAGTTCTTC. Translated: CASLEEGGPYNEQFF.

V is TRBV5-1 and J is TRBJ2-3; possibly TRBD2 for D (6 bases). CDR1 and CDR2 (germline): SGHRS, YFSETQ. Between the trimmed V and J ends, which lost 4 bases and 0 bases, there was a span of 12 bases. The CDR3 contains 15 residues. Here the CDR3 DNA reads TGCGCCAGCAGCACGGGACTTGCGAGCACAGATACGCAGTATTTT. Protein product: CASSTGLASTDTQYF.

This chain joins TRBV4-3 and TRBJ2-1, with D tentatively TRBD1 (5 bases). V was cut by 0 bases and J by 0 bases, with 9 bases left in between. There are 16 residues in the CDR3. The germline V gene encodes CDR1 LGHNA and CDR2 YSLEER. The CDR3 DNA reads TGCGCCAGCAGCCAAGAGGGGCGTAACTCCTACAATGAGCAGTTCTTC. Its protein product is CASSQEGRNSYNEQFF.

The J gene is TRBJ2-5, the V gene TRBV28; D not resolved. CDR3 length equals 16 residues. Per germline, CDR1 MDHEN and CDR2 SYDVKM. The V gene lost 3 bases and the J gene lost 1 base, with 15 bases spanning the gap. CDR3: CASSLRHPGPQETQYF. CDR3 bases: TGTGCCAGCAGTTTGAGGCACCCGGGCCCCCAAGAGACCCAGTACTTC.

This clonotype has a count of ten or more. V usage is TRBV5-1 and J usage is TRBJ1-1, with unresolved D. V lost 5 bases, J lost 8 bases, and 16 bases lay in between. CDR1 and CDR2 from the germline V gene are SGHRS and YFSETQ. The CDR3 is 13 residues long. This CDR3 reads CASRQREAEEAFF. In DNA, the CDR3 is TGCGCCAGCAGGCAAAGGGAGGCGGAAGAAGCTTTCTTT.

This clonotype was counted between two and nine times. The CDR3: CASSGMNSPLHF. Here the CDR3 DNA reads TGTGCCAGCAGTGGGATGAATTCACCCCTCCACTTT. V gene TRBV12-3 or TRBV12-4 combines with J gene TRBJ1-6; D is ambiguous. The ends were cut back, 5 bases at V and 7 bases at J, with 6 bases in the middle. The CDR3 consists of 12 residues.

The rearrangement uses TRBV12-3 or TRBV12-4 and TRBJ2-7; D assignment may be TRBD1 or TRBD2 (5 bases each). This CDR3 spans 14 amino acids. Trimming took off 5 bases at V and 2 bases at J, with 13 bases between the two ends. CDR3 DNA sequence: TGTGCCAGCAGTGCAACGGGACCTCCCTACGAGCAGTACGTC. Encoded protein: CASSATGPPYEQYV.